The 29 T cell receptor beta chains given below trace back to one sample, sequenced in a study of tumor-infiltrating lymphocytes in primary liver carcinoma. Starting material of approximately 500 ng total RNA yielded TCR beta cDNA via a constant-region primer. Three nested multiplex PCR rounds of slightly modified ARM-PCR generated TCR beta libraries. TRBV1-TRBV30 forward and Cbeta reverse primers drove the first two roughly 10-cycle rounds. One entry per CDR3 protein, called by TCRdb with MiXCR from the multiplex PCR reads. This sample has a few hundred thousand distinct CDR3 sequences, with approximately 54% found just once. Blood RNA came from unsorted whole blood; germline DNA was also extracted. The sequenced sample was peripheral blood. All receptors derive from a woman between 25 and 40 years old with primary liver carcinoma and hepatitis B virus infection.

The V and J genes are TRBV4-2 and TRBJ2-1; D not resolved. Looked up from germline, CDR1 is LGHNA and CDR2 is YNFKEQ. The V and J ends lost 2 bases and 9 bases respectively, with 5 bases between them. The CDR3 runs to 11 residues. CDR3 protein: CASSQLGEQFF. The CDR3 DNA follows: TGTGCCAGCAGCCAACTGGGTGAGCAGTTCTTC.

This clonotype showed up just once. An end of the junction differs from the germline gene, which may be a read error. J is TRBJ2-3 and V is TRBV11-2, with a tentative D call TRBD2 (6 bases). CDR1 SGHAT and CDR2 FQNNGV come from the germline V gene. This CDR3 region has 15 residues. CDR3 nucleotide sequence: TGTGCCAGCAGCTTAGGACTAACGGGAGCAGACACGCAGTATTTT. Residues: CASSLGLTGADTQYF.

This clonotype has more than one count but fewer than ten. The CDR3 loop is CASSLRQSAEAFF. The CDR3 DNA sequence: TGTGCCAGCAGTCTTCGACAGTCGGCTGAAGCTTTCTTT. The V gene is TRBV6-2 or TRBV6-3, the J gene TRBJ1-1, with D perhaps matching TRBD1 (5 bases). Per the germline V gene, CDR1 is MNHEY and CDR2 is SVGEGT. The CDR3 spans 13 residues. Trimming stripped 5 bases from V and 6 bases from J, with 13 bases between.

As to this clonotype: One end of the junction is discordant with germline, which a read error may explain. V usage is TRBV6-2 or TRBV6-3 and J usage is TRBJ2-1, with a weak D call TRBD2 (6 bases). This CDR3 region has 16 residues. Germline values: CDR1 MNHEY, CDR2 SVGEGT. The CDR3 DNA is TGTGCCAGCAGGCCCCCGGGAGCGAACTCCTTCAATGAGCAGTTCTTC. Amino acid sequence: CASRPPGANSFNEQFF.

J is TRBJ2-7 and V is TRBV30; D is possibly TRBD1 (6 bases). CDR1 is GTSNPN and CDR2 is SVGIG in the germline V gene (reference sequence). The CDR3 has 13 amino acids. Trimming left V 4 bases short and J 1 base short, with 11 bases between. The CDR3 loop reads CAWISGVSYEQYF. Here the CDR3 DNA reads TGTGCCTGGATTTCAGGGGTTTCCTACGAGCAGTACTTC.

As concerns this clonotype: Just one base apart from a much larger clone, this may be a read error. The gene calls are TRBV13 and TRBJ1-1; D is unresolved. This CDR3 region has 13 residues. The germline gives CDR1 PRHDT, CDR2 FYEKMQ (reference sequence). The CDR3: CVSSRDGETEAFF. The CDR3 nucleotides are TGTGTCAGCAGCCGTGACGGAGAGACTGAAGCTTTCTTT.

Many counts were recorded for this clonotype. This chain links TRBV5-6 with TRBJ2-4; the D is unclear. Germline-derived CDR1 and CDR2 are SGHDT and YYEEEE. V was trimmed by 1 base and J by 0 bases, leaving 5 bases between them. This CDR3 has 14 amino acids. DNA for the CDR3: TGTGCCAGCAGCTTGACTCTAGCCAAAAACATTCAGTACTTC. Protein: CASSLTLAKNIQYF. Full variable domain (rest looked up from reference TRBV5-6 and TRBJ2-4): DAGVTQSPTHLIKTRGQQVTLRCSPKSGHDTVSWYQQALGQGPQFIFQYYEEEERQRGNFPDRFSGHQFPNYSSELNVNALLLGDSALYLCASSLTLAKNIQYFGAGTRLSVL.

V is TRBV12-3 or TRBV12-4 and J is TRBJ2-4, with 8 bases lining up with TRBD2. The junction had 13 bases not matched to a gene; V was cut back by 7 bases and J by 8 bases. This CDR3 region has 15 residues. The CDR3 coding sequence is TGTGCCAGCACCTTCGGGGGGGGGCGAGGATACATTCAGTACTTC. Translating gives CASTFGGGRGYIQYF.

The CDR3 sequence is CASRGQQGELKTQYF. In DNA, the CDR3 is TGTGCCAGCAGGGGTCAACAGGGGGAATTGAAGACCCAGTACTTC. The rearrangement uses TRBV11-2 and TRBJ2-5, with 8 positions matching TRBD1. This CDR3 region has 15 residues. J lost 6 bases, V lost 6 bases, and 12 bases had no gene match. Germline lookup yields CDR1 SGHAT and CDR2 FQNNGV.

This clonotype was found many times. The CDR3 coding sequence is TGCAGCGGGGGGACCGGGACAGGCGGCGAGCAGTACTTC. This gives the protein CSGGTGTGGEQYF. The gene calls are TRBV29-1 and TRBJ2-7; 8 nucleotides agree with TRBD1. With V trimmed by 7 bases and J by 6 bases, 11 bases remained unmatched. Germline loops: CDR1 SQVTM, CDR2 ANQGSEA. The CDR3 loop spans 13 amino acids.

This clonotype appeared once. Germline is not matched at one junction end, which may reflect a read error. CDR3 in DNA: TGTACCAGCAGGTTCGGGACTAGCGGTGGCTACGAGCAGTACTTC. Its protein product is CTSRFGTSGGYEQYF. J is TRBJ2-7 and V is TRBV12-3 or TRBV12-4; the match to TRBD2 covers 11 bases. The CDR3 is 15 amino acids.

This chain uses TRBV11-2 with TRBJ2-7; 11 positions agree with TRBD2. V gave up 5 bases and J gave up 3 bases; unmatched junction bases: 6. There are 15 residues in the CDR3. Germline V gene data show CDR1 as SGHAT and CDR2 as FQNNGV. CDR3 in amino acids: CASSHTSGSHYEQYF. The DNA of the CDR3 is TGTGCCAGCAGCCACACTAGCGGGAGCCACTACGAGCAGTACTTC. Full variable domain (remainder filled in from reference TRBV11-2 and TRBJ2-7): EAGVAQSPRYKIIEKRQSVAFWCNPISGHATLYWYQQILGQGPKLLIQFQNNGVVDDSQLPKDRFSAERLKGVDSTLKIQPAKLEDSAVYLCASSHTSGSHYEQYFGPGTRLTVT.

J is TRBJ1-1 and V is TRBV6-5, with 7 bases lining up with TRBD1. This CDR3 is built from 16 residues. The germline gives CDR1 MNHEY, CDR2 SVGAGI. With 0 bases clipped from V and 3 bases from J, the junction kept 7 bases outside the gene matches. CDR3 nucleotide sequence: TGTGCCAGCAGTTACTCCACAGGGGCCAAACACACTGAAGCTTTCTTT. The encoded protein is CASSYSTGAKHTEAFF.

The chain has TRBV19 and TRBJ1-1; D gene ambiguous. There are 13 residues in the CDR3. Looked up from germline, CDR1 is LNHDA and CDR2 is SQIVND (reference sequence). Trimming shortened V by 3 bases and J by 7 bases, and 12 bases separated the two germline ends. The CDR3 loop reads CASSIYLGVEAFF. CDR3 in DNA: TGTGCCAGTAGTATTTATCTGGGCGTTGAAGCTTTCTTT.

The rearrangement uses TRBV6-6 and TRBJ2-1, with 10 positions matching TRBD2. The CDR3 runs 15 residues. With V trimmed by 4 bases and J by 7 bases, 7 bases remained unmatched. In germline, CDR1 is MNHNY, CDR2 SVGAGI (reference sequence). CDR3 nucleotides: TGTGCCAGCAGTTCGTCTAGCGGGAGTGGGAATGAGCAGTTCTTC. Amino acids: CASSSSSGSGNEQFF.

A single count supports this clonotype. The DNA for the CDR3 is TGCAGCGTTGAGGGGAGGTCGGCCCAATCCTACGAGCAGTACTTC. It specifies CSVEGRSAQSYEQYF. The chain has TRBV29-1 and TRBJ2-7, with TRBD2 as a possible D gene (6 bases). CDR3 size: 15 residues. The germline V and J ends were trimmed by 3 bases and 1 base, with 16 bases remaining between them. CDR1 is SQVTM and CDR2 is ANQGSEA in the germline V gene.

A note on this clonotype: One end of the junction is discordant with germline, which a read error may explain. This chain uses TRBV5-5 with TRBJ1-6; D gene uncertain. The germline CDR1 and CDR2 sequences are SGHKS and YYEKEE (reference sequence). The CDR3 totals 16 residues. CDR3 sequence reads: CASGQGPGSHNSPLHF. CDR3 DNA sequence: TGTGCCAGCGGCCAAGGACCAGGCTCCCATAATTCACCCCTCCACTTT.

This clonotype came up many times. V usage is TRBV29-1 and J usage is TRBJ2-5; weak D call: TRBD1 (5 bases). The CDR3 consists of 14 residues. Germline-derived CDR1 and CDR2 are SQVTM and ANQGSEA. The V and J ends lost 3 bases and 3 bases respectively, with 14 bases between them. The CDR3 DNA sequence: TGCAGCGTTGACCGTCTGGGGCGGAAAGAGACCCAGTACTTC. Amino acid sequence: CSVDRLGRKETQYF.

Turning to this clonotype: Since a much larger clone is just one base distant, this may be a read error. The chain has TRBV4-2 and TRBJ2-3; the D gene is possibly TRBD2 (6 bases). Trimming removed 1 base from V and 0 bases from J, with 14 bases in between. This CDR3 is built from 17 residues. Germline CDR1 LGHNA, CDR2 YNFKEQ. In DNA form, the CDR3 reads TGTGCCAGCAGCCAAGTCAGAGCCAGCGGGAGCACAGATACGCAGTATTTT. Residues: CASSQVRASGSTDTQYF.

A remark on this clonotype: This may be a read error, as it is one base from a much larger clone. CDR3 residues: CASSYSGAGSPLHF. CDR3 DNA: TGTGCCAGCAGTTACTCTGGGGCGGGCTCACCCCTCCACTTT. This rearrangement joins TRBV6-5 to TRBJ1-6; D possibly corresponds to TRBD1 (5 bases). V was trimmed by 0 bases and J by 10 bases, leaving 10 bases between them. This CDR3 has 14 residues. CDR1 and CDR2 from the germline V gene are MNHEY and SVGAGI.

At least ten counts were recorded for this clonotype. This rearrangement joins TRBV7-9 to TRBJ1-6; D ambiguous. The V gene lost 5 bases and the J gene lost 6 bases, with 8 bases spanning the gap. Germline V CDR1 and CDR2: SEHNR, FQNEAQ (reference sequence). This CDR3 spans 13 amino acids. DNA for the CDR3: TGTGCCAGCAGCCGCGAGACTAATTCACCCCTCCACTTT. It translates to CASSRETNSPLHF.

For the CDR3, the DNA is TGCAGCATTGCGATAGGGGAAGGCTACACCTTC. This codes for CSIAIGEGYTF. The chain has TRBV29-1 and TRBJ1-2, with D tentatively TRBD1 (5 bases). The CDR3 consists of 11 residues. V was clipped by 8 bases and J by 8 bases, with 15 bases between them. Germline lookup yields CDR1 SQVTM and CDR2 ANQGSEA. Combining the CDR3 with reference TRBV29-1 and TRBJ1-2 gives the whole variable domain SAVISQKPSRDICQRGTSLTIQCQVDSQVTMMFWYRQQPGQSLTLIATANQGSEATYESGFVIDKFPISRPNLTFSTLTVSNMSPEDSSIYLCSIAIGEGYTFGSGTRLTVV.

This sequence joins TRBV12-5 and TRBJ1-1, with a possible D match to TRBD1 (5 bases). Germline lookup yields CDR1 LGHNT and CDR2 FRNRAP. The CDR3 runs 14 residues. The ends were cut back, 5 bases at V and 3 bases at J, with 13 bases in the middle. For the CDR3, the DNA is TGTGCTAGTGGTCCAAACGGGGGATACACTGAAGCTTTCTTT. Protein sequence: CASGPNGGYTEAFF.

This sequence joins TRBV6-1 and TRBJ1-1; maybe TRBD1 (6 bases). The germline CDR1 and CDR2 sequences are MNHNS and SASEGT. CDR3 length: 13 amino acids. The V end was cut by 4 bases, the J end by 3 bases, with 9 bases between. The CDR3 is CASSVQGYTEAFF. In DNA, the CDR3 is TGTGCCAGCAGTGTACAGGGTTACACTGAAGCTTTCTTT.

There are many counts of this clonotype. The rearrangement uses TRBV11-2 and TRBJ2-1, with D maybe TRBD2 (6 bases). Germline V lookup: CDR1 SGHAT, CDR2 FQNNGV. Trimming left V 5 bases short and J 3 bases short, with 8 bases between. The CDR3 loop spans 13 amino acids. For the CDR3, the DNA is TGTGCCAGCAGCCGGGGACTCTACAATGAGCAGTTCTTC. As protein: CASSRGLYNEQFF.

As regards this clonotype: At one end, the junction sequence differs from germline, possibly due to a read error. The rearrangement joins TRBV11-1 to TRBJ2-2, with TRBD2 matching 7 bases. This CDR3 has 16 residues. Germline V gives CDR1 SGHAT, CDR2 FQDESV (reference sequence). The CDR3 nucleotides read TGTGCCAGCAGCGGGGTTATGGCGGGAGCGTCCGGGAAGCTGTTTTTT. This gives the protein CASSGVMAGASGKLFF.

This clonotype was observed a handful of times. The rearrangement uses TRBV12-3 or TRBV12-4 and TRBJ2-1; D possibly corresponds to TRBD2 (5 bases). This CDR3 region has 20 residues. Trimming left V 3 bases short and J 0 bases short, with 24 bases between. The CDR3 DNA sequence: TGTGCCAGCAGTTTTCTAGGGCTAGCCCGCACTACACGCTCCTACAATGAGCAGTTCTTC. Translating it yields CASSFLGLARTTRSYNEQFF.

This clonotype was counted at least ten times. This chain uses TRBV12-3 or TRBV12-4 with TRBJ1-5; D remains ambiguous. The CDR3 has 14 residues. The V end lost 7 bases, the J end lost 5 bases, and 15 bases lay between the germline ends. The CDR3 bases are TGTGCCAGCACCCTTGGGCGGTATGATCAGCCCCAGCATTTT. Translation gives CASTLGRYDQPQHF.

For this clonotype: A read error is likely, as this CDR3 ends without the conserved phenylalanine or tryptophan. The rearrangement links TRBV12-3 or TRBV12-4 to TRBJ2-1, with D possibly being TRBD1 or TRBD2 (5 bases each). The CDR3 extends over 16 amino acids. V shed 6 bases and J shed 2 bases, with 17 bases lying between them. Here the CDR3 DNA reads TGTGCCAGCAGGAGCCCAGGGACGGCTACCTACAATGAGCAGTTCCTC. It translates to CASRSPGTATYNEQFL.